This T cell receptor (beta chain) was documented in a study of blood T cell repertoires in COVID-19. On the study more broadly: Samples came from the United States, Italy and Spain, spanning acute and convalescent COVID-19. T cells, B-cell-depleted T cells, or PBMCs supplied cDNA or gDNA.

Authors' methods: How many nucleated cells were present was estimated from reference gene primer amplification. The table came from immunoSEQ multiplex PCR; TCRdb's copy has only in-frame clones and leaves some out. That table supplies the V and J calls and clone size; D and trimming were determined from the DNA. The table lists 150,000 or so clones, more than 75% of them singletons, with nearly 15% in the top ten. V lost 5 bases, J lost 6 bases, and 10 bases lay in between. CDR1 MNHEY and CDR2 SVGAGI come from the germline V gene. The CDR3 runs 12 residues. This clonotype was sampled from a human donor with acute or convalescent COVID-19. The donor label of this sample is uncertain. J is TRBJ1-2 and V is TRBV6-5; tentative D call: TRBD1 (6 bases). The sample consisted of peripheral blood. The CDR3 is CASSPSGDGYTF. The CDR3 nucleotides are TGTGCCAGCAGTCCCTCAGGGGATGGCTACACCTTC.